Listed below are T cell receptor beta chains from one sample, sequenced in a study of identifying expanded T cells in peripheral blood. Repertoires were generated with immunoSEQ multiplex PCR, while TCRdb's copy carries only in-frame clones and drops some. The sample lists approximately 110,000 clones, roughly 91% occurring once. Sequencing used blood. The receptor source for this set is a person aged 18 to 75 in good health. The CDR3 runs from the conserved cysteine through the conserved F or W. Fields, in order: CDR3 length, clone size, D gene, V gene, J gene, CDR3 DNA, CDR3 protein. D genes are given only for firm matches. Not every row has a clone size; where given, it reads once, few, many or a size class.

15	NA	NA	TRBV19	TRBJ2-2	TGTGCCAGTAGTATTGCCCAACGGAGTTTCGGGGAGCTGTTTTTT	CASSIAQRSFGELFF
16	NA	TRBD2	TRBV18	TRBJ2-2	TGTGCCAGCTCACCAACCGGGGGGGCCAGCACCGGGGAGCTGTTTTTT	CASSPTGGASTGELFF
18	once	TRBD1	TRBV4-3	TRBJ1-2	TGCGCCAGCAGCCAGACCCCGCGCGGGACAGGGGGATACTATGGCTACACCTTC	CASSQTPRGTGGYYGYTF
15	NA	TRBD2	TRBV7-2	TRBJ2-5	TGTGCCAGCAGCTTTTGGGGCGGGGGTAAAGAGACCCAGTACTTC	CASSFWGGGKETQYF
18	NA	TRBD2	TRBV4-3	TRBJ2-1	TGCGCCAGCAGCCACTTCCCACTAGCGGGGGCGAACTACAATGAGCAGTTCTTC	CASSHFPLAGANYNEQFF
11	NA	NA	TRBV2	TRBJ2-7	TGTGCCAGCGGCCCCCTTTACGAGCAGTACTTC	CASGPLYEQYF
18	NA	NA	TRBV27	TRBJ1-6	TGTGCCAGCAGTTCCCGACGCGCGGTAGGGTACTATAATTCACCCCTCCACTTT	CASSSRRAVGYYNSPLHF
15	once	TRBD2	TRBV15	TRBJ2-7	TGTGCCACCAGCCGATCCCTAGCGGGGGCCTACGAGCAGTACTTC	CATSRSLAGAYEQYF
16	NA	NA	TRBV5-4	TRBJ1-1	TGTGCCAGCAGTCCCGCGGGGTTCCTCATGAACACTGAAGCTTTCTTT	CASSPAGFLMNTEAFF
15	NA	TRBD2	TRBV6-5	TRBJ2-5	TGTGCCAGCAGTTACGGACTAGCGAGGGGAGAGACCCAGTACTTC	CASSYGLARGETQYF
13	NA	NA	TRBV4-3	TRBJ1-2	TGCGCCAGCAGCCAAGATGTGCAATATGGCTACACCTTC	CASSQDVQYGYTF
14	NA	NA	TRBV9	TRBJ1-1	TGTGCCAGCAGCGTTGGAGGAGAAAACACTGAAGCTTTCTTT	CASSVGGENTEAFF
15	few	TRBD1	TRBV18	TRBJ1-1	TGTGCCAGTAAACTCACAGGGGATCTCGGCACTGAAGCTTTCTTT	CASKLTGDLGTEAFF
12	NA	NA	TRBV6-5	TRBJ2-7	TGTGCCAGCAGACGACAGACCTACGAGCAGTACTTC	CASRRQTYEQYF
13	NA	NA	TRBV6-6	TRBJ2-5	TGTGCCAGCAGTTTACGGTACCAAGAGACCCAGTACTTC	CASSLRYQETQYF
14	NA	TRBD2	TRBV19	TRBJ2-3	TGTGCCAGTAGTATTGGGACTAGCGATGATACGCAGTATTTT	CASSIGTSDDTQYF
14	NA	NA	TRBV11-2	TRBJ2-5	TGTGCCAGCAGACCCATAGATTACCAAGAGACCCAGTACTTC	CASRPIDYQETQYF
15	NA	NA	TRBV2	TRBJ1-2	TGTGCCAGCAGCGCAGAGGGACCGAGTACGTATGGCTACACCTTC	CASSAEGPSTYGYTF
16	NA	NA	TRBV5-1	TRBJ2-1	TGCGCCAGCAGCTTGGCCGTTGCGCGGGGCGACAATGAGCAGTTCTTC	CASSLAVARGDNEQFF
14	NA	TRBD1	TRBV27	TRBJ2-2	TGTGCCAGCAGTTTCAACACAGGGGCCGGGGAGCTGTTTTTT	CASSFNTGAGELFF
12	NA	NA	TRBV28	TRBJ2-7	TGTGCCAGCAGTTTTTGGGGCCCCCAGCAGTACTTC	CASSFWGPQQYF
16	NA	NA	TRBV12-5	TRBJ2-3	TGTGCTAGTGGCGCAACTCGGGGGGCCCCCCCAGATACGCAGTATTTT	CASGATRGAPPDTQYF
15	NA	NA	TRBV6-4	TRBJ2-7	TGTGCCAGCAGTGCCCCGGACGGATTCTCCTACGAGCAGTACTTC	CASSAPDGFSYEQYF
11	NA	NA	TRBV5-1	TRBJ2-7	TGCGCCAGCAGCGGGGAGCTCGAGCAGTACTTC	CASSGELEQYF
13	NA	TRBD1	TRBV10-3	TRBJ1-2	TGTGCCATCAGAGGGACAGGGGACTATGGCTACACCTTC	CAIRGTGDYGYTF
13	NA	NA	TRBV13	TRBJ1-2	TGTGCCAGCAGCTTAGGCCCCAGCTATGGCTACACCTTC	CASSLGPSYGYTF
15	NA	TRBD2	TRBV7-9	TRBJ2-1	TGTGCCATACGGGGACTAGCGGACAACTACAATGAGCAGTTCTTC	CAIRGLADNYNEQFF
16	few	NA	TRBV5-6	TRBJ2-4	TGTGCCAGCAGCTTGAGTGGACGTTTGGCCAAAAACATTCAGTACTTC	CASSLSGRLAKNIQYF
15	NA	TRBD1	TRBV19	TRBJ2-7	TGTGCCAGTAGATCCGGGACAGGGGCTTCCTACGAGCAGTACTTC	CASRSGTGASYEQYF
14	NA	NA	TRBV14	TRBJ2-3	TGTGCCAGCAGCCGGTACAGGCTCACAGATACGCAGTATTTT	CASSRYRLTDTQYF
14	NA	NA	TRBV27	TRBJ1-2	TGTGCCAGCAGTTTATCGGGGGGACCCTTAAACTACACCTTC	CASSLSGGPLNYTF
12	NA	NA	TRBV7-9	TRBJ1-2	TGTGCCAGCAACTTAGGCGGGGGTGGCTACACCTTC	CASNLGGGGYTF
12	few	TRBD1	TRBV29-1	TRBJ1-1	TGCAGCGTACAGGGGTGGGTCACTGAAGCTTTCTTT	CSVQGWVTEAFF
12	NA	NA	TRBV11-2	TRBJ2-5	TGTGCCAGCAGCTTAGCATCAGGAACCCAGTACTTC	CASSLASGTQYF
13	NA	NA	TRBV28	TRBJ1-1	TGTGCCAGCACCCGGGCCGCGAACACTGAAGCTTTCTTT	CASTRAANTEAFF
17	NA	TRBD1	TRBV10-3	TRBJ2-7	TGTGCCATCAGTGAGTCGACCGGGACAGGGTTCATCTACGAGCAGTACTTC	CAISESTGTGFIYEQYF
18	NA	TRBD2	TRBV5-4	TRBJ2-2	TGTGCCAGATTGAGGACTAGCGGGGCCAAATCTAGCACCGGGGAGCTGTTTTTT	CARLRTSGAKSSTGELFF
12	few	NA	TRBV19	TRBJ1-6	TGTGCCAGTAGCAGAACGAATTCACCCCTCCACTTT	CASSRTNSPLHF
19	NA	TRBD2	TRBV4-2	TRBJ2-1	TGTGCCAGCAGCCAAGATGCGCTAGCGGGGGGGCGATTCAACAATGAGCAGTTCTTC	CASSQDALAGGRFNNEQFF
13	NA	NA	TRBV9	TRBJ2-3	TGTGCCAGCAGCCCGGACCTCACAGATACGCAGTATTTT	CASSPDLTDTQYF
11	NA	NA	TRBV5-8	TRBJ2-2	TGTGCCAGCAGCTTTTCCGGGGAGCTGTTTTTT	CASSFSGELFF
11	NA	NA	TRBV30	TRBJ2-3	TGTGCCTGGGCTAGCACAGATACGCAGTATTTT	CAWASTDTQYF
14	NA	NA	TRBV10-1	TRBJ2-2	TGCGCCAGCATGGGCAGGGATAGCACCGGGGAGCTGTTTTTT	CASMGRDSTGELFF
16	NA	TRBD1	TRBV6-5	TRBJ1-5	TGTGCCAGCAGTTACGGACAGGCGCCAGTCAATCAGCCCCAGCATTTT	CASSYGQAPVNQPQHF
14	NA	TRBD1	TRBV5-6	TRBJ2-7	TGTGCCAGCAGCTGGGGGGACAGGGTTGGCGAGCAGTACTTC	CASSWGDRVGEQYF
16	NA	TRBD2	TRBV9	TRBJ2-5	TGTGCCAGCAGCGTAGGGTTAGCGGGGAACCAAGAGACCCAGTACTTC	CASSVGLAGNQETQYF